The following is a TCR beta chain sequence with its context. This clone was counted many times. Its antigen target is currently unknown. No clone much larger than this one lies a single base away; base qualities are absent. CDR1 and CDR2 were assigned from the germline V gene as MNHNS and SASEGT. Trimming at the junction amounts to 4 bases on V and 3 bases on J, and the germline ends lie 10 bases apart. The CDR3 covers 14 residues, taking in both the cysteine and the phenylalanine. The retained sequence is limited to the CDR3, 42 bases, with the frame set at the first base. The treatment or condition label on this specimen signifies: high-dose cyclophosphamide on days +3 and +4 as single-agent GVHD prophylaxis. For conditioning, the PTCy patients got busulfan and fludarabine, then a related or unrelated marrow graft, followed by cyclophosphamide on days +3 and +4. The PTCy-treated patients were drawn from a prospective, multi-institutional clinical trial. Mononuclear cells from peripheral blood and bone marrow were separated by Ficoll-Hypaque density centrifugation and then cryopreserved.

Genomic DNA was the input for TRB sequencing, which was run either with the immunoSEQ assay at survey resolution or with the hsTCRB kit. The authors processed their data as follows. Initial read processing used immunoSEQ software, and repertoire analyses used the LymphoSeq R package. Clonality was computed as 1 minus normalized Shannon entropy, and a Gini coefficient was also calculated for each TRB dataset. Phenotypes of unsorted samples were inferred by mapping TRB sequences from sorted subsets of the recipient or donor onto the same recipient's unsorted samples. TCRdb provides this immuneACCESS table in a form limited to in-frame rearrangements. Some clones are lacking; in checked studies, under half of them reflect an unresolved V gene, and why the rest are absent is not known. The V and J calls and clone size are taken from that table; D and trimming were inferred from the DNA. The sample has roughly 7,200 clones on record, with no singletons. 6% of the sample is taken by the ten largest.

These data are taken from a study of T cells after posttransplantation cyclophosphamide (dated by TCRdb to 2016 to 2017). Background on the whole study: The study tracked T cell repertoire reconstitution by TRB sequencing after myeloablative bone marrow transplantation using posttransplantation cyclophosphamide as GVHD prophylaxis. Samples from approximately 37 PTCy-treated patients, along with samples from about 16 of their related bone marrow donors, underwent antigen receptor sequencing. Blood from every one of the roughly 35 PTCy patients who had 1-year posttransplant specimens underwent TRB sequencing. Up to 3 additional blood samples from 2 to 5.2 years after transplant were also TRB-sequenced in 3 patients, as was pretransplant blood from several patients. Because TRA and TRB clonality were tightly correlated in fewer than 10 samples, subsequent TCR analyses were focused on TRB only. Public TRB sequences were compared against a database of over 3,000 sequences linked to responses to pathogens, tumor antigens, self-antigens and alloantigens.

Paper-wide results and their limitations: Donor-recipient similarity was low at 1-2 months but rose over the first year, and later blood repertoires were often dominated by donor CD8+ memory clones. Across a few dozen patients, TRB clonality was highly associated with recipient CMV seropositivity and CMV reactivation, and diversity in PTCy patients was similar to diversity in CNI/methotrexate controls. The TRB repertoires of T cells infiltrating skin or the GI tract showed only limited overlap with the TRB repertoires found in blood.

This chain is built from TRBV6-1 and TRBJ1-5, with the D gene uncertain. The receptor was isolated from a female patient in her fifties or sixties who received an allogeneic stem cell transplant from an unrelated donor, was CMV-positive, and had acute GVHD only. After a transplant, the graft donor may have provided part of the T cells. The sequencing used PBMCs, collected after allogeneic stem cell transplant with posttransplant cyclophosphamide. The DNA is TGTGCCAGCAGTGTAGGAGGGCTCAATCAGCCCCAGCATTTT. It is translated as CASSVGGLNQPQHF.